Below, 13 T cell receptor beta chains from the same sample are listed, as sequenced in a study of blood T cells in healthy people across ages. Through a sample-barcoded 5' primer and a J-beta primer mix, a second PCR was run for roughly 6 to 12 cycles. TCRdb reprocessed the 5' RACE reads via MiXCR and lists one record per CDR3 protein. In the table there are approximately 490,000 distinct CDR3 sequences, 20% to 30% of which are singletons. These data were likewise used in another study, on T cells of mothers and their children.

Sequences were obtained from blood. The receptors were sampled from a boy between 10 and 17 years old in good health.

This clonotype was seen a handful of times. The chain has TRBV4-3 and TRBJ2-5; tentatively, D is TRBD2 (5 bases). The J call may be in error: the DNA end matches TRBJ2-7 better. Germline assignment: CDR1 LGHNA and CDR2 YSLEER. The CDR3 runs to 14 residues. CDR3 nucleotides: TGCGCCAGCAGCCACCGGACTCCAGCCTACGAGCAGTACTTC. This codes for CASSHRTPAYEQYF.

This clonotype was detected a few times. The chain links TRBV7-8 to TRBJ1-1; TRBD1 agrees at 9 bases. The CDR3 totals 17 residues. J lost 0 bases, V lost 5 bases, and 10 bases had no gene match. The V gene's germline CDR1 is SGHVS and CDR2 FQNEAQ. The CDR3 DNA sequence: TGTGCCAGCAGCCGCATGGGACAGGGCAAGATGAACACTGAAGCTTTCTTT. As protein: CASSRMGQGKMNTEAFF. Together with reference TRBV7-8 and TRBJ1-1, the CDR3 gives the full variable domain: GAGVSQSPRYKVAKRGQDVALRCDPISGHVSLFWYQQALGQGPEFLTYFQNEAQLDKSGLPSDRFFAERPEGSVSTLKIQRTQQEDSAVYLCASSRMGQGKMNTEAFFGQGTRLTVV.

This rearrangement joins TRBV28 to TRBJ2-6; no definite D call. The CDR3 length is 17 residues. Germline V gene sequence: CDR1 MDHEN, CDR2 SYDVKM. Trimming pared 1 base from V and 0 bases from J, leaving 10 bases between. CDR3 nucleotide sequence: TGTGCCAGCAGTTTATTTGGTCAAAGCTCTGGGGCCAACGTCCTGACTTTC. Protein: CASSLFGQSSGANVLTF.

The chain couples TRBV9 to TRBJ2-5; 11 bases line up with TRBD2. The CDR3 totals 17 residues. Germline V gene sequence: CDR1 SGDLS, CDR2 YYNGEE. J lost 4 bases, V lost 0 bases, and 8 bases had no gene match. The CDR3 spells CASSVVGTSGPGETQYF. The CDR3 region has the DNA TGTGCCAGCAGCGTAGTAGGGACTAGCGGACCGGGAGAGACCCAGTACTTC.

This clonotype was counted between two and nine times. The rearrangement joins TRBV7-9 to TRBJ2-5; maybe TRBD2 (6 bases). The CDR3 has 15 amino acids. V was pared by 5 bases and J by 4 bases, with 17 bases between. In germline, CDR1 is SEHNR, CDR2 FQNEAQ (reference sequence). In nucleotides, the CDR3 is TGTGCCAGCAGCGCATGGGGTAGTAGCGGAGAGACCCAGTACTTC. Translating it yields CASSAWGSSGETQYF.

The chain carries TRBV4-1 and TRBJ2-7; TRBD1 matches at 7 bases. After removal of 3 bases from V and 1 base from J, the junction contained 6 bases not matched to a gene. The length of the CDR3 is 15 residues. Germline V gene data show CDR1 as MGHRA and CDR2 as YSYEKL. The CDR3 region has the DNA TGCGCCAGCAGCCAGGTTCTGGACAGGTCCTACGAGCAGTACTTC. Translation gives CASSQVLDRSYEQYF.

This rearrangement joins TRBV20-1 to TRBJ1-1; D is uncertain. Germline CDR1 is DFQATT and CDR2 is SNEGSKA (reference sequence). The V gene lost 5 bases and the J gene lost 1 base, with 11 bases spanning the gap. The CDR3 runs 13 residues. In DNA, the CDR3 is TGCAGTGCTCTGGCGGTCAAGAACACTGAAGCTTTCTTT. It specifies CSALAVKNTEAFF.

The chain employs TRBV7-2 and TRBJ1-5; tentatively, D is TRBD1 (6 bases). The CDR3 runs to 15 residues. Germline CDR1 reads SGHTA; CDR2 reads FQGNSA. The V and J ends lost 0 bases and 9 bases respectively, with 15 bases between them. CDR3: CASSLARDILWPQHF. The CDR3 DNA is TGTGCCAGCAGCTTAGCCCGGGACATCCTGTGGCCCCAGCATTTT.

The J gene is TRBJ2-5, the V gene TRBV20-1, with D tentatively TRBD2 (6 bases). Trimming stripped 6 bases from V and 2 bases from J, with 16 bases between. The CDR3 consists of 14 residues. Germline assignment: CDR1 DFQATT and CDR2 SNEGSKA (reference sequence). The CDR3 DNA is TGCAGTGCCCTGCCTAGCGATCGTCAAGAGACCCAGTACTTC. Translated: CSALPSDRQETQYF.

For this clonotype: Its ends do not fully match the called genes, so a read error is possible. The V and J genes are TRBV4-2 and TRBJ2-2, with 10 bases identical to TRBD2. The CDR3 is made up of 16 amino acids. Germline loops: CDR1 LGHNA, CDR2 YNFKEQ. Written as DNA, the CDR3 is TGTGCCAGCAGTTTCGGACTAGCGGTCAACACCGGGGAGCTGATTTTT. Encoded protein: CASSFGLAVNTGELIF.

The chain joins TRBV5-4 to TRBJ2-5; D ambiguous. Germline V gene data show CDR1 as SGHNT and CDR2 as YYREEE (reference sequence). CDR3 size: 13 residues. V gave up 5 bases and J gave up 2 bases, with 10 bases separating them. CDR3 region: CASSPKSQETQYF. The CDR3 region has the DNA TGTGCCAGCAGTCCGAAAAGTCAAGAGACCCAGTACTTC.

The J gene is TRBJ2-5, the V gene TRBV20-1; 9 positions agree with TRBD2. The CDR3 runs to 15 residues. V shed 1 base, J shed 3 bases, and the junction held 6 bases outside the gene matches. The V gene's germline CDR1 is DFQATT and CDR2 SNEGSKA (reference sequence). For the CDR3, the DNA is TGCAGTGCTAGAGGGGTAGCGGGGGACGAAGAGACCCAGTACTTC. Amino acid sequence: CSARGVAGDEETQYF.

The chain has TRBV6-2 or TRBV6-3 and TRBJ1-5; the match to TRBD1 covers 10 bases. The germline V gene encodes CDR1 MNHEY and CDR2 SVGEGT. This CDR3 is built from 20 residues. The junction had 11 bases not matched to a gene; V was cut back by 0 bases and J by 0 bases. CDR3 sequence reads: CASSYSAGTGVTYSNQPQHF. The CDR3 region has the DNA TGTGCCAGCAGTTACTCTGCCGGGACAGGGGTCACTTATAGCAATCAGCCCCAGCATTTT.